The 18 T cell receptor beta chains below all came from one sample that was sequenced in a study of blood T cell repertoires in COVID-19. Here immunoSEQ multiplex PCR was the method, and the copy in TCRdb shows in-frame clones only, minus some. The sample shows tens of thousands of clones, 70% to 90% of them seen only once. The sequencing input was peripheral blood. The receptors derive from a human donor in a cohort sampled during active COVID-19.

The chain joins TRBV6-5 to TRBJ2-1, with a tentative D call TRBD2 (6 bases). Germline CDR1 reads MNHEY; CDR2 reads SVGAGI. Trimming stripped 2 bases from V and 9 bases from J, with 11 bases between. CDR3 length equals 13 residues. The CDR3 is CASSYTGLAEQFF. The DNA of the CDR3 is TGTGCCAGCAGTTACACGGGACTGGCTGAGCAGTTCTTC.

The CDR3 reads CASSFGQGVVEAFF. For the CDR3, the DNA is TGCGCCAGCAGCTTCGGACAGGGGGTTGTTGAAGCTTTCTTT. The chain uses TRBV5-1 and TRBJ1-1, with 10 bases aligning to TRBD1. Germline assignment: CDR1 SGHRS and CDR2 YFSETQ. The CDR3 runs 14 residues. The junction had 5 bases not matched to a gene; V was cut back by 2 bases and J by 7 bases.

The genes are TRBV9 and TRBJ1-2, with 7 bases matching TRBD1. Germline V CDR1 and CDR2: SGDLS, YYNGEE. This CDR3 comprises 13 residues. Trimming cost V 2 bases and J 5 bases; bases outside gene matches: 3. CDR3 in DNA: TGTGCCAGCAGCGTCGGGACAGATTATGGCTACACCTTC. It specifies CASSVGTDYGYTF.

The rearrangement uses TRBV7-2 and TRBJ2-3, with D maybe TRBD1 (5 bases). Between the trimmed V and J ends, which lost 5 bases and 2 bases, there was a span of 17 bases. This CDR3 contains 16 residues. Germline CDR1 SGHTA, CDR2 FQGNSA. CDR3 DNA sequence: TGTGCCAGCAGCGAAATAGGGGATATACACACAGATACGCAGTATTTT. This codes for CASSEIGDIHTDTQYF.

Note on this clone: At the DNA level, this CDR3 is encoded by other sequences in the same sample as well. The genes are TRBV29-1 and TRBJ2-7, with 10 bases identical to TRBD1. This CDR3 has 14 amino acids. Germline lookup yields CDR1 SQVTM and CDR2 ANQGSEA. Trimming cost V 4 bases and J 3 bases; bases outside gene matches: 6. The CDR3 spells CSVGRDRGFYEQYF. The CDR3 region has the DNA TGCAGCGTTGGGAGGGACAGGGGATTCTACGAGCAGTACTTC.

The V gene is TRBV4-1, the J gene TRBJ2-1; TRBD1 aligns across 12 bases. V shed 3 bases, J shed 7 bases, and the junction held 4 bases outside the gene matches. CDR1 MGHRA and CDR2 YSYEKL come from the germline V gene. This CDR3 has 15 residues. The CDR3 reads CASSQGQGAWNEQFF. Here the CDR3 DNA reads TGCGCCAGCAGCCAGGGACAGGGGGCGTGGAATGAGCAGTTCTTC.

This clone was counted a few times. The chain joins TRBV10-3 to TRBJ1-1, with 11 bases fitting TRBD1. Germline CDR1 reads ENHRY; CDR2 reads SYGVKD. The V segment lost 10 bases and the J segment 1 base; nucleotides outside the gene matches: 8. The CDR3 is 15 amino acids. The CDR3 DNA is TGTGCCACCGGACAGGGGGCAGTGGGGAACACTGAAGCTTTCTTT. Protein product: CATGQGAVGNTEAFF.

V is TRBV6-5 and J is TRBJ1-3; 9 bases align to TRBD1. The CDR3 totals 15 residues. After removal of 7 bases from V and 4 bases from J, the junction contained 8 bases not matched to a gene. CDR1 is MNHEY and CDR2 is SVGAGI in the germline V gene. This CDR3 reads CASTPNGQGGNTIYF. The CDR3, as DNA: TGTGCCAGCACCCCAAACGGACAGGGGGGAAACACCATATATTTT.

The chain has TRBV2 and TRBJ2-3, with 10 bases identical to TRBD2. CDR1 and CDR2 (germline): SNHLY, FYNNEI. The CDR3 covers 16 residues. V shed 2 bases and J 3 bases; nucleotides not matched to a gene: 5. The CDR3 here is CASSEIAGGGTDTQYF. The DNA of the CDR3 is TGTGCCAGCAGTGAAATAGCGGGGGGTGGGACAGATACGCAGTATTTT.

The rearrangement uses TRBV9 and TRBJ1-1; D not resolved. V lost 4 bases to trimming and J lost 4 bases, with 14 bases between them. This CDR3 has 14 amino acids. Per germline, CDR1 SGDLS and CDR2 YYNGEE. CDR3 sequence: CASSPGRHLTEAFF. CDR3 DNA: TGTGCCAGCAGCCCAGGTCGACATCTCACTGAAGCTTTCTTT.

The chain has TRBV19 and TRBJ2-3; D is perhaps TRBD2 (5 bases). The CDR3 is made up of 13 amino acids. Germline CDR1 LNHDA, CDR2 SQIVND (reference sequence). Trimming took off 8 bases at V and 1 base at J, with 10 bases between the two ends. This CDR3 reads CASGVGGTDTQYF. Here the CDR3 DNA reads TGTGCCAGTGGGGTCGGGGGCACAGATACGCAGTATTTT.

The chain uses TRBV5-5 and TRBJ1-5; 7 bases line up with TRBD1. After removal of 2 bases from V and 6 bases from J, the junction contained 5 bases not matched to a gene. Germline CDR1 is SGHKS and CDR2 is YYEKEE (reference sequence). This CDR3 comprises 14 residues. CDR3 nucleotide sequence: TGTGCCAGCAGCTTACGGGACAGACTTCAGCCCCAGCATTTT. Translated, it gives CASSLRDRLQPQHF.

The chain recombines TRBV7-3 with TRBJ2-2, with 15 bases lining up with TRBD2. CDR1 is SGHTA, CDR2 FQGTGA, per germline. Germline trimming cut 4 bases from V and 1 base from J; bases unmatched to any gene: 13. The CDR3 is made up of 21 amino acids. In DNA form, the CDR3 reads TGTGCCAGCAGCTCAAGAAGCGGACTAGCGGGAGGGGAGGGGAACACCGGGGAGCTGTTTTTT. Translated, it gives CASSSRSGLAGGEGNTGELFF.

This clone came up a few times. V and J are TRBV28 and TRBJ2-7; D possibly corresponds to TRBD1 (5 bases). The CDR3 runs 13 residues. From germline, CDR1 is MDHEN and CDR2 SYDVKM. V lost 5 bases to trimming and J lost 4 bases, with 12 bases between them. As DNA, the CDR3 is TGTGCCAGCAGTCTTACAGGAGATTACGAGCAGTACTTC. Encoded protein: CASSLTGDYEQYF.

The gene calls are TRBV4-2 and TRBJ2-1, with TRBD1 identical over 8 bases. With 0 bases clipped from V and 6 bases from J, the junction kept 19 bases outside the gene matches. This CDR3 spans 20 amino acids. Germline V gives CDR1 LGHNA, CDR2 YNFKEQ. CDR3 nucleotides: TGTGCCAGCAGCCAAGAAGGACAGGGAGTGGGGGCCCGAGGCATCAATGAGCAGTTCTTC. It codes for CASSQEGQGVGARGINEQFF.

The chain is built from TRBV2 and TRBJ1-1; 7 bases are shared with TRBD1. The V and J ends lost 6 bases and 2 bases, in that order; junction bases with no gene match: 3. This CDR3 has 13 residues. CDR1 is SNHLY, CDR2 FYNNEI, per germline. The CDR3 nucleotides are TGTGCCAGCAGACAGGGGCCTAACACTGAAGCTTTCTTT. Translating it yields CASRQGPNTEAFF.

The chain carries TRBV7-9 and TRBJ1-2; 9 bases line up with TRBD1. Looked up from germline, CDR1 is SEHNR and CDR2 is FQNEAQ (reference sequence). This CDR3 is 15 amino acids long. V lost 5 bases and J lost 2; bases outside the gene matches: 6. The CDR3 reads CASSRQDRGNYGYTF. The CDR3 DNA is TGTGCCAGCAGCAGGCAGGACAGGGGAAACTATGGCTACACCTTC.

This chain links TRBV2 with TRBJ2-1; 10 nucleotides align to TRBD1. The CDR3 spans 13 residues. V lost 4 bases, J lost 7 bases, and 1 base stayed unmatched. Germline CDR1 is SNHLY and CDR2 is FYNNEI. Here the CDR3 reads CASSADRGNEQFF. CDR3 bases: TGTGCCAGCAGTGCGGACAGGGGGAATGAGCAGTTCTTC. The entire variable domain, with the rest obtained from reference TRBV2 and TRBJ2-1, is as follows: EPEVTQTPSHQVTQMGQEVILRCVPISNHLYFYWYRQILGQKVEFLVSFYNNEISEKSEIFDDQFSVERPDGSNFTLKIRSTKLEDSAMYFCASSADRGNEQFFGPGTRLTVL.